This T cell receptor (beta chain) was captured by sequencing in a study of regulatory T cells in long-lasting Graves disease. Time point described: newly diagnosed GD, antithyroid drugs for less than 3 months. The authors made the TCR library using RNA they extracted from PBMCs. To make TCR beta libraries, researchers used iRepertoire HTBI primers and Arm-PCR of CDR3 regions. TCRdb re-called the multiplex PCR reads through MiXCR, storing one row per CDR3 protein. The table has about 330,000 distinct CDR3 sequences, 15% to 20% seen once. V was pared by 1 base and J by 6 bases, with 7 bases between. The CDR3 has 13 residues. Germline lookup yields CDR1 SGDLS and CDR2 YYNGEE. These same records also appear under a second study, on T cells in Graves' hyperthyroidism and ophthalmopathy.

This chain connects TRBV9 to TRBJ2-2; the D gene is possibly TRBD1 (6 bases). The TCR originated in a woman between 18 and 29 years old with Graves disease. Specimen: peripheral blood mononuclear cells (PBMCs), collected at new diagnosis, from a patient treated with antithyroid drugs. The CDR3 sequence: CASSVSGAGELFF. CDR3 in DNA: TGTGCCAGCAGCGTATCAGGGGCCGGGGAGCTGTTTTTT.